Listed here are 4 T cell receptor beta chains from one sample, sequenced in a study of blood T cell repertoires in COVID-19. Clones were sequenced by immunoSEQ multiplex PCR, and TCRdb holds only the in-frame ones, with some missing. This repertoire shows roughly 240,000 clones, approximately 86% found once; its top ten account for around 1.6%. Specimen: peripheral blood. The receptors were gathered from a woman in her sixties or seventies who had recovered from COVID-19.

In nucleotides, the CDR3 is TGTGCCAGCAGCTTAGCTTACAGGGGTGGCTCACCCCTCCACTTT. Translating it yields CASSLAYRGGSPLHF. This chain joins TRBV7-6 and TRBJ1-6; 7 bases fit TRBD1. Germline V gives CDR1 SGHVS, CDR2 FNYEAQ. V trimming: 0 bases; J trimming: 10 bases; junction bases outside the gene matches: 6. The CDR3 has 15 amino acids.

The rearrangement uses TRBV7-2 and TRBJ1-1; no definite D call. The germline V gene has CDR1 SGHTA and CDR2 FQGNSA. The CDR3 is made up of 14 amino acids. Trimming removed 8 bases at V and 5 bases at J, with 18 bases between. Written as DNA, the CDR3 is TGTGCCAGCTCCTTCGGAGGGCCGGGGACTGAAGCTTTCTTT. Its translation is CASSFGGPGTEAFF.

This sequence joins TRBV27 and TRBJ2-1; D gene uncertain. There are 14 residues in the CDR3. Germline loops: CDR1 MNHEY, CDR2 SMNVEV (reference sequence). Trimming cost V 0 bases and J 3 bases, with 6 bases left between them. CDR3 loop: CASSLSPNYNEQFF. CDR3 coding DNA: TGTGCCAGCAGTTTATCCCCTAACTACAATGAGCAGTTCTTC.

The chain employs TRBV28 and TRBJ2-3; 14 nucleotides align to TRBD2. CDR1 and CDR2 from the germline V gene are MDHEN and SYDVKM. V gave up 5 bases and J gave up 5 bases; unmatched junction bases: 12. This CDR3 spans 18 amino acids. The CDR3 sequence: CASSESWGLAGERDTQYF. The CDR3 DNA reads as TGTGCCAGCAGTGAGAGTTGGGGACTAGCGGGGGAACGAGATACGCAGTATTTT.